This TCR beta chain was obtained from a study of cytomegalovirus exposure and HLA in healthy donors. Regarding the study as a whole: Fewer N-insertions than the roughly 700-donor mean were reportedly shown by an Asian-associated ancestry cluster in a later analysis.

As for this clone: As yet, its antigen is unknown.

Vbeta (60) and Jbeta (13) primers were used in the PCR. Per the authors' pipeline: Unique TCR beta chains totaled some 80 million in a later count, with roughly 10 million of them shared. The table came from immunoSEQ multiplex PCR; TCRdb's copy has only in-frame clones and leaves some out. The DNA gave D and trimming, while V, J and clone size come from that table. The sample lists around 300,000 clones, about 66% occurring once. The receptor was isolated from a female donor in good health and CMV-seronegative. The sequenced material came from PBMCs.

The chain's CDR3 is CASSQVSLAGLYYTDTQYF. In DNA, the CDR3 is TGTGCCAGCAGCCAAGTCTCCCTAGCGGGACTATACTACACAGATACGCAGTATTTT. This rearrangement joins TRBV14 to TRBJ2-3; 9 bases agree with TRBD2. CDR3 size: 19 residues. With 1 base clipped from V and 2 bases from J, the junction kept 13 bases outside the gene matches. Germline CDR1 SGHDN, CDR2 FVKESK. Supplemented by reference TRBV14 and TRBJ2-3, the full variable domain reads EAGVTQFPSHSVIEKGQTVTLRCDPISGHDNLYWYRRVMGKEIKFLLHFVKESKQDESGMPNNRFLAERTGGTYSTLKVQPAELEDSGVYFCASSQVSLAGLYYTDTQYFGPGTRLTVL.